This TCR beta chain emerged from a study of T cells after yellow fever vaccination. Study background: Fractions of low cell number were prepared using SMART-Seq v4 Ultra Low Input.

Using its own MiXCR run on the 5' RACE reads, TCRdb lists one record per CDR3 protein. Among under 600,000 distinct CDR3 sequences listed, 21% were seen once. This clonotype was recorded a few times. Its target is unknown. This CDR3 contains 14 residues. The V and J ends lost 0 bases and 6 bases, in that order; junction bases with no gene match: 3. Germline lookup yields CDR1 MGHRA and CDR2 YSYEKL. The study, taken as a whole, reports: Abundant clonotypes from the bulk population could have been carried over as contaminants into FACS-sorted repertoires. Most primary-vaccination clones recurred post-booster (roughly 96% CD4, 88% CD8).

The rearrangement links TRBV4-1 to TRBJ1-2; the match to TRBD1 covers 8 bases. Sequences were derived from PBMCs, sampled 21 days after the first yellow fever vaccination. This clonotype was sampled from a young man who received the YFV17D yellow fever vaccine. The CDR3: CASSQEDRGDGYTF. In nucleotides, the CDR3 is TGCGCCAGCAGCCAAGAAGACAGGGGAGATGGCTACACCTTC.